The entry that follows covers one TCR beta chain sequence. The antigen it recognizes is unknown. Nothing much larger sits one base from this clone, and base qualities are not available. Libraries were prepared through RACE. These reads were obtained on a NextSeq 500. During library preparation, unique molecular identifiers were attached to individual cDNA molecules so that TCRs could be counted quantitatively and reproducibly. The original pipeline was this. The median number of TCRs per sample was 85,000 to 100,000, ranging from about 23,224 to 690,600. V, J and CDR3 annotation of the TCR reads was carried out using the Decombinator software suite. For PS versus PT1 abundance plots, all samples were subsampled to the same number of TCRs (28,000). Expanded TCRs were defined as absent before sensitization and observed at least eight times at the 2-week time point. TCRdb took the public reads, trimmed them with fastp at Q25, ran MiXCR for clone calling and kept in-frame beta chains. CDR3 protein sequences are deduplicated, and each keeps its most common genes and DNA. The authors' filters were not applied to this entry. Here the sample has some 50,000 distinct CDR3 sequences; 4% to 4.5% occur a single time. Under 7% of the sample lies in the top ten.

This sample is part of a study of human T cells and chemical hapten exposure (dated by TCRdb to the early 2020s). In terms of the full investigation: Libraries were pooled for sequencing, and per-sample TCR yields varied mainly because of small differences in library volumes within the pool. In alopecia patients, the study followed how the peripheral blood TCR repertoire changed in vivo over primary and secondary sensitization to diphenylcyclopropenone (DPC), a hapten. Each blood RNA sample was used to sequence both TCR alpha and TCR beta chains.

What the study reported, not specific to this receptor: Repeated subsampling changed both the strength of the expansion versus patch-test correlation and the threshold at which the correlation became significant. The number of TCRs above 1 in 1000 frequency did not change with DPC sensitization; there was no evidence of global repertoire structure alterations.

The intended sense of this specimen's time point label: healthy volunteer bleed at 2 weeks. Total RNA was extracted from unfractionated whole blood collected in Tempus Blood RNA tubes. About five healthy volunteers served as TCR sequencing controls and were bled at day 0, 2 weeks and 6 weeks. The sequence was obtained from a human donor in good health. Some clones in this sample may be carry-over from other donors' samples. The sample consisted of whole blood.

The DNA sequence reads TGTGCCAGCAGCCAAGAGGGGACAGTCAATCAGCCCCAGCATTTT. It translates as CASSQEGTVNQPQHF. The chain was built from TRBV3-1 and TRBJ1-5; TRBD1 fits 7 bases in the junction. Germline trimming amounts to 0 bases on V and 3 bases on J, with 2 as the count of junction bases outside the gene matches. The CDR3 contains 15 residues, cysteine and phenylalanine counted. Solely the CDR3 DNA is kept, with 45 bases framed from the first base. From a lookup of the germline V gene (reference sequence), CDR1 and CDR2 are LGHDT and YNNKEL.